One and the same sample provided the 16 T cell receptor beta chains below, sequenced in a study of blood T cells in healthy people across ages (dated by TCRdb to the mid-2010s). Receptor amplification or capture employed 5' RACE. TCRdb records Illumina HiSeq 2500 as the sequencer. A second PCR of about 6 to 11 cycles was performed with a sample-barcoded 5' primer and a J-beta primer mix. The public sequencing data were trimmed at Q25 with fastp and processed into clonotypes with MiXCR by TCRdb, which kept only in-frame beta chains. A single entry per CDR3 protein holds the most common genes and DNA from its merged rows. Here the sample has some 1,500,000 distinct CDR3 sequences; approximately 43% occur a single time. The leading ten clones occupy over 3.5% of the sample. The sample consisted of blood. These receptors originate from a woman aged 18-30 years in good health.

This clonotype was counted a single time. The chain carries TRBV20-1 and TRBJ1-1; weak D call: TRBD1 (6 bases). Trimming took 6 bases from V and 10 from J, leaving 24 bases between them. This CDR3 comprises 14 residues. Per the germline V gene, CDR1 is DFQATT and CDR2 is SNEGSKA (reference sequence). In nucleotides, the CDR3 is TGCAGTGCCCGATCCCCAGCCCGGGGGCGGGCAGCTTTCTTT. Encoded protein: CSARSPARGRAAFF.

J is TRBJ2-1 and V is TRBV7-2, with 11 bases lining up with TRBD2. The assigned J gene may be wrong: the sequence end matches TRBJ2-7 better. The CDR3 runs 17 residues. CDR1 and CDR2 (germline): SGHTA, FQGNSA. The CDR3 reads CASSLATGTSGYNEQYF. The CDR3 DNA follows: TGTGCCAGCAGCTTAGCAACCGGGACTAGCGGATACAATGAGCAGTACTTC.

The genes are TRBV12-3 or TRBV12-4 and TRBJ2-5; no clear D gene. The CDR3 is made up of 14 amino acids. The V end was cut by 3 bases, the J end by 1 base, with 9 bases between. The CDR3 loop reads CASSFSNFQETQYF. In nucleotides, the CDR3 is TGTGCCAGCAGTTTTAGTAACTTCCAAGAGACCCAGTACTTC.

This clonotype was recorded a few times. The gene calls are TRBV4-1 and TRBJ1-5; 12 nucleotides agree with TRBD1. The V gene end was trimmed by 2 bases and the J gene end by 1 base; junction bases not matched to a gene: 9. Germline CDR1 reads MGHRA; CDR2 reads YSYEKL. The CDR3 runs to 19 residues. The CDR3 is CASSQTGTGGARSNQPQHF. Written as DNA, the CDR3 is TGCGCCAGCAGCCAAACCGGGACAGGGGGCGCCCGGAGCAATCAGCCCCAGCATTTT.

The rearrangement uses TRBV12-3 or TRBV12-4 and TRBJ2-3; no firm D call. The ends were cut back, 5 bases at V and 2 bases at J, with 11 bases in the middle. This CDR3 contains 14 residues. In DNA form, the CDR3 reads TGTGCCAGCAGTGTTGGACCTTACACAGATACGCAGTATTTT. Its translation: CASSVGPYTDTQYF.

This clonotype was detected once. The chain combines TRBV9 with TRBJ2-7; 13 nucleotides match TRBD2. The J call may be faulty, since TRBJ2-5 better matches the DNA end. The CDR3 consists of 16 residues. CDR1 is SGDLS and CDR2 is YYNGEE in the germline V gene. The chain's CDR3 is CASSTGLAGNGETQYF. The DNA of the CDR3 is TGTGCCAGCAGCACGGGACTAGCGGGAAACGGAGAGACCCAGTACTTC.

The CDR3 bases are TGTGCCAGCAGCGTAGAGGGGAAGCAGTACTTC. Its translation is CASSVEGKQYF. The chain combines TRBV7-9 with TRBJ2-7; D may match TRBD1 or TRBD2 (5 bases each). Per the germline V gene, CDR1 is SEHNR and CDR2 is FQNEAQ (reference sequence). V lost 5 bases and J 8 bases, leaving 10 bases between the germline ends. The CDR3 length is 11 residues.

The J gene is TRBJ2-3, the V gene TRBV28, with 7 bases identical to TRBD2. In germline, CDR1 is MDHEN, CDR2 SYDVKM. J was trimmed by 2 bases and V by 5 bases; bases with no gene match: 19. The CDR3 contains 19 residues. The CDR3 DNA sequence: TGTGCCAGCAGTCCCTCGAGGTGGGCTAGCGGATTCTACACAGATACGCAGTATTTT. It specifies CASSPSRWASGFYTDTQYF.

With respect to this clonotype: One junction end disagrees with the germline gene, perhaps due to a read error. The genes are TRBV9 and TRBJ2-1; 11 nucleotides match TRBD1. CDR1 is SGDLS, CDR2 YYNGEE, per germline. CDR3 length: 15 amino acids. The CDR3 nucleotides are TGTGTCAGCAGCGGCCAGGGACAGGGGGTGGATGAGCAGTTCTTC. This gives the protein CVSSGQGQGVDEQFF. Together with reference TRBV9 and TRBJ2-1, the CDR3 gives the full variable domain: DSGVTQTPKHLITATGQRVTLRCSPRSGDLSVYWYQQSLDQGLQFLIQYYNGEERAKGNILERFSAQQFPDLHSELNLSSLELGDSALYFCVSSGQGQGVDEQFFGPGTRLTVL.

This sequence joins TRBV4-1 and TRBJ1-3; D not resolved. This CDR3 is built from 14 residues. Germline V CDR1 and CDR2: MGHRA, YSYEKL. Trimming shortened V by 5 bases and J by 1 base, and 9 bases separated the two germline ends. The CDR3 coding sequence is TGCGCCAGCAGCGGTCGGGGTTCTGGAAACACCATATATTTT. Its protein is CASSGRGSGNTIYF.

The V gene is TRBV11-2, the J gene TRBJ2-1; D is undetermined. Germline CDR1 is SGHAT and CDR2 is FQNNGV. Trimming cost V 0 bases and J 6 bases, with 9 bases left between them. The CDR3 consists of 14 residues. In DNA form, the CDR3 reads TGTGCCAGCAGCTTAGAACGTTTGGGCAATGAGCAGTTCTTC. Protein sequence: CASSLERLGNEQFF.

Turning to this clonotype: One end of the junction varies from germline; a read error may be responsible. The chain joins TRBV4-3 to TRBJ2-2; the D gene is possibly TRBD2 (6 bases). The germline V gene encodes CDR1 LGHNA and CDR2 YSLEER. The CDR3 sequence is 14 residues long. The CDR3 region has the DNA TGTGCCAGCAGCCAGAGGGGACTGACCGGGGAGCTGTTTTTT. It translates to CASSQRGLTGELFF.

The chain employs TRBV28 and TRBJ2-1, with 7 bases that match TRBD2. The length of the CDR3 is 16 residues. V was pared by 5 bases and J by 7 bases, with 14 bases of the junction left unmatched. Germline CDR1 is MDHEN and CDR2 is SYDVKM. The CDR3 DNA reads as TGTGCCAGCAGTCCCTTGGCGGCGGGAGCCCAAAATGAGCAGTTCTTC. Its translation is CASSPLAAGAQNEQFF.

This chain uses TRBV12-3 or TRBV12-4 with TRBJ1-2; TRBD1 agrees at 10 bases. J lost 4 bases, V lost 5 bases, and 7 bases had no gene match. CDR3 size: 15 residues. The CDR3 sequence is CASSARDRGTYGYTF. CDR3 coding DNA: TGTGCCAGCAGTGCCCGGGACAGGGGAACCTATGGCTACACCTTC.

J is TRBJ2-1 and V is TRBV28, with D tentatively TRBD1 (6 bases). This CDR3 spans 14 amino acids. Looked up from germline, CDR1 is MDHEN and CDR2 is SYDVKM. Trimming stripped 9 bases from V and 6 bases from J, with 18 bases between. CDR3 amino acids: CASLTGPSFNEQFF. The CDR3 bases are TGTGCCAGTCTAACAGGGCCAAGTTTCAATGAGCAGTTCTTC.

The chain combines TRBV5-1 with TRBJ1-5, with D hard to call. V lost 8 bases, J lost 5 bases, and 11 bases lay in between. Germline loops: CDR1 SGHRS, CDR2 YFSETQ. This CDR3 comprises 12 residues. The CDR3: CASRLLYQPQHF. The CDR3 DNA follows: TGCGCCAGTAGGCTCCTATATCAGCCCCAGCATTTT.